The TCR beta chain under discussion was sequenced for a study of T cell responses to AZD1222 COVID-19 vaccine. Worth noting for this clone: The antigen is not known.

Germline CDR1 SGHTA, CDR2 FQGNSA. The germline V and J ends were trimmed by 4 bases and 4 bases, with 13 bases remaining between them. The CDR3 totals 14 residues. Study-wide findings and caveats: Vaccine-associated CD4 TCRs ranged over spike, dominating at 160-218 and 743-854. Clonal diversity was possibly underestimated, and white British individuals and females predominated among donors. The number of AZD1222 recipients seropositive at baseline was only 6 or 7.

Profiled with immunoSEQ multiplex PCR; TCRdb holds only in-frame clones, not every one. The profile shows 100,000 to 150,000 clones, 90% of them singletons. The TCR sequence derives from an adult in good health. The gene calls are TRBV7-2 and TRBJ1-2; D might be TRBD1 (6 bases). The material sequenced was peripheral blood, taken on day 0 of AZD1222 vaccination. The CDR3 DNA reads TGTGCCAGCAGCTCCAGGGGAGTCGGCTATGGCTACACCTTC. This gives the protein CASSSRGVGYGYTF.